Listed here are 21 T cell receptor beta chains from one sample, sequenced in a study of beta chain features in type 1 diabetes. Findings and limits, study-wide: Patients with Type 1 diabetes showed moderately but significantly shorter TCRB CDR3s in all four CD4+ subsets.

Since all of the isolated RNA was reverse transcribed, expressed TCRB transcripts were what got sequenced. The protocol was immunoSEQ multiplex PCR, while the TCRdb copy is restricted to in-frame clones and leaves out a portion. The sample shows about 740,000 clones, about an eighth of them seen only once. Which antigens these TCRs recognize remains unknown. Sequencing was performed on naive CD4+ T cells from blood. The receptors originated from a man aged 18 to 30 with type 1 diabetes.

The chain carries TRBV25-1 and TRBJ1-1; TRBD1 matches at 7 bases. CDR3 length equals 14 residues. Germline assignment: CDR1 MGHDK and CDR2 SYGVNS. With V trimmed by 5 bases and J by 5 bases, 8 bases remained unmatched. The CDR3 spells CASSRDSGGTEAFF. The DNA of the CDR3 is TGTGCCAGCAGTAGGGACAGTGGGGGGACTGAAGCTTTCTTT.

The genes are TRBV7-9 and TRBJ1-3, with D tentatively TRBD1 (5 bases). The CDR3 runs 16 residues. Between the trimmed V and J ends, which lost 1 base and 1 base, there was a span of 11 bases. The germline V gene encodes CDR1 SEHNR and CDR2 FQNEAQ (reference sequence). The CDR3 DNA sequence: TGTGCCAGCAGCTTAGGGCAGGGAGTGTCTGGAAACACCATATATTTT. It yields the protein CASSLGQGVSGNTIYF.

This clone has just a few counts. This chain uses TRBV29-1 with TRBJ1-2, with D possibly matching TRBD1 (5 bases). V was cut by 3 bases and J by 4 bases, with 9 bases left in between. CDR1 is SQVTM and CDR2 is ANQGSEA in the germline V gene. CDR3 length: 12 residues. Here the CDR3 reads CSVEQGSYGYTF. For the CDR3, the DNA is TGCAGCGTTGAGCAGGGTTCCTATGGCTACACCTTC.

The CDR3 loop reads CASSPPLSGGGDTQYF. The CDR3 DNA sequence: TGTGCCAGCTCACCACCGCTGTCAGGGGGCGGAGATACGCAGTATTTT. The rearrangement links TRBV18 to TRBJ2-3, with 8 bases identical to TRBD1. Germline loops: CDR1 KGHSH, CDR2 LQKENI. This CDR3 region has 16 residues. The trim removed 0 bases at V and 5 bases at J, leaving 7 bases unmatched.

This clone was counted between two and nine times. The gene calls are TRBV30 and TRBJ2-3; 7 bases fit TRBD2. The J segment lost 2 bases and the V segment lost 8 bases, leaving 16 bases of the junction unmatched. The CDR3 has 16 amino acids. Germline assignment: CDR1 GTSNPN and CDR2 SVGIG (reference sequence). The CDR3 spells CARTAVSGGPTDTQYF. The DNA of the CDR3 is TGTGCCCGGACGGCGGTTTCGGGGGGACCCACAGATACGCAGTATTTT.

In its sample, this clone was seen a few times. The rearrangement links TRBV7-3 to TRBJ2-4; no clear D. Trimming removed 5 bases at V and 7 bases at J, with 18 bases between. The CDR3 runs 15 residues. Germline CDR1 reads SGHTA; CDR2 reads FQGTGA. The CDR3 nucleotides are TGTGCCAGCAGCCTAAAAGGATCTTTAGAGAACATTCAGTACTTC. Translation: CASSLKGSLENIQYF.

This clone was counted only a few times. Other DNA sequences from this sample encode an identical CDR3 as well. V and J are TRBV7-9 and TRBJ2-7; D gene uncertain. The CDR3 consists of 13 residues. Looked up from germline, CDR1 is SEHNR and CDR2 is FQNEAQ (reference sequence). V was shortened by 1 base and J by 2 bases, with 6 bases between the two germline ends. The CDR3: CASSLVGTYEQYF. In DNA, the CDR3 is TGTGCCAGCAGCTTAGTTGGCACCTACGAGCAGTACTTC.

Only a few counts were recorded for this clone. CDR3 protein: CASRPRPLFTNEQFF. CDR3 bases: TGTGCCAGCAGACCTCGCCCTCTTTTTACCAATGAGCAGTTCTTC. This chain links TRBV7-2 with TRBJ2-1; D remains ambiguous. The CDR3 loop spans 15 amino acids. Trimming left V 6 bases short and J 6 bases short, with 18 bases between. Germline V gives CDR1 SGHTA, CDR2 FQGNSA.

The chain combines TRBV28 with TRBJ2-4; 9 bases map to TRBD1. Losses at the gene ends were 3 bases for V and 13 bases for J; bases not matched to a gene: 13. CDR3 length equals 15 residues. Germline V gives CDR1 MDHEN, CDR2 SYDVKM. CDR3 loop: CASSLGTGNGIGQYF. For the CDR3, the DNA is TGTGCCAGCAGTTTGGGGACAGGGAATGGGATAGGGCAGTACTTC.

This chain connects TRBV5-1 to TRBJ1-1, with TRBD1 matching 7 bases. Germline assignment: CDR1 SGHRS and CDR2 YFSETQ. V lost 6 bases, J lost 1 base, and 3 bases stayed unmatched. The CDR3 totals 13 residues. The CDR3 region has the DNA TGCGCCAGCACCGGACAGGAGAACACTGAAGCTTTCTTT. Translation gives CASTGQENTEAFF.

This clone occurred a few times. This sample includes further DNA sequences coding for the same CDR3. V usage is TRBV30 and J usage is TRBJ2-5; no clear D. The CDR3 loop spans 11 amino acids. The germline CDR1 and CDR2 sequences are GTSNPN and SVGIG (reference sequence). Trimming stripped 0 bases from V and 5 bases from J, with 4 bases between. CDR3 sequence reads: CAWSVWETQYF. The DNA for the CDR3 is TGTGCCTGGAGTGTGTGGGAGACCCAGTACTTC.

This clone was recorded a few times. The sample contains more than one DNA sequence encoding this CDR3. This chain links TRBV30 with TRBJ1-1, with D unresolved. Germline V gene data show CDR1 as GTSNPN and CDR2 as SVGIG (reference sequence). This CDR3 has 11 amino acids. The germline V and J ends were trimmed by 2 bases and 4 bases, with 5 bases remaining between them. This CDR3 reads CAWSMGTEAFF. CDR3 DNA: TGTGCCTGGAGTATGGGCACTGAAGCTTTCTTT.

This clone was detected a few times. The chain joins TRBV29-1 to TRBJ2-1; 11 bases are a match to TRBD2. Germline trimming cut 1 base from V and 0 bases from J; bases unmatched to any gene: 2. This CDR3 spans 16 amino acids. CDR1 and CDR2 (germline): SQVTM, ANQGSEA. The CDR3 reads CSVEGGLAASYNEQFF. The CDR3 DNA reads as TGCAGCGTTGAAGGGGGACTAGCGGCCTCCTACAATGAGCAGTTCTTC.

This clone was counted only a few times. The rearrangement joins TRBV7-9 to TRBJ2-3; no clear D. There are 13 residues in the CDR3. Germline assignment: CDR1 SEHNR and CDR2 FQNEAQ (reference sequence). Trimming left V 8 bases short and J 0 bases short, with 9 bases between. The CDR3: CASGITSTDTQYF. As DNA, the CDR3 is TGTGCCAGCGGAATTACTAGCACAGATACGCAGTATTTT. The full variable domain, with the rest looked up from reference TRBV7-9 and TRBJ2-3, is DTGVSQNPRHKITKRGQNVTFRCDPISEHNRLYWYRQTLGQGPEFLTYFQNEAQLEKSRLLSDRFSAERPKGSFSTLEIQRTEQGDSAMYLCASGITSTDTQYFGPGTRLTVL.

This clone was found a few times. This sequence joins TRBV4-1 and TRBJ2-7; possible D gene TRBD2, 6 bases. V lost 0 bases to trimming and J lost 4 bases, with 13 bases between them. The V gene's germline CDR1 is MGHRA and CDR2 YSYEKL. The CDR3 runs 15 residues. The DNA of the CDR3 is TGCGCCAGCAGCCAAGAAGGCCGGGCGGGGTACGAGCAGTACTTC. It yields the protein CASSQEGRAGYEQYF.

V and J are TRBV5-1 and TRBJ2-4; D tentatively fits TRBD1 or TRBD2 (5 bases each). CDR1 SGHRS and CDR2 YFSETQ come from the germline V gene. V was shortened by 4 bases and J by 4 bases, with 15 bases between the two germline ends. The CDR3 runs 15 residues. The CDR3 is CASSGDGDTKNIQYF. CDR3 coding DNA: TGCGCCAGCAGCGGGGACGGCGATACTAAAAACATTCAGTACTTC.

This clone turned up a few times. This chain uses TRBV4-1 with TRBJ1-5; D is uncertain. The germline CDR1 and CDR2 sequences are MGHRA and YSYEKL. The CDR3 has 13 amino acids. Trimming cost V 1 base and J 9 bases, with 10 bases left between them. The CDR3 nucleotides read TGCGCCAGCAGCCAAGCAGGAGCTCGGCCCCAGCATTTT. Its translation is CASSQAGARPQHF.

The CDR3 here is CASSQLPRTAENSNQPQHF. The CDR3 nucleotides read TGCGCCAGCAGCCAGCTACCCCGGACAGCCGAAAATAGCAATCAGCCCCAGCATTTT. This rearrangement joins TRBV4-1 to TRBJ1-5, with a weak D call TRBD1 (6 bases). CDR3 length: 19 amino acids. Germline CDR1 MGHRA, CDR2 YSYEKL. Trimming cost V 3 bases and J 0 bases, with 21 bases left between them.

The chain employs TRBV6-6 and TRBJ2-5; D call uncertain. CDR1 is MNHNY and CDR2 is SVGAGI in the germline V gene (reference sequence). The CDR3 length is 14 residues. Deletions cut 0 bases from V and 3 bases from J, with 8 bases between. CDR3 DNA: TGTGCCAGCAGTTACTCGGCAGGAAAAGAGACCCAGTACTTC. Translation: CASSYSAGKETQYF.

This clone appeared a few times. The chain uses TRBV2 and TRBJ2-3; no clear D gene. CDR1 SNHLY and CDR2 FYNNEI come from the germline V gene. V dropped 7 bases and J dropped 6 bases, with 17 bases sitting between them. This CDR3 has 14 amino acids. The CDR3 reads CASTLELPRDTQYF. In DNA form, the CDR3 reads TGTGCCAGCACCCTGGAGTTACCGAGGGATACGCAGTATTTT.

This clone came up a few times. The chain recombines TRBV5-4 with TRBJ1-2; D uncertain. V was pared by 0 bases and J by 2 bases, with 8 bases between. Germline V gives CDR1 SGHNT, CDR2 YYREEE (reference sequence). The CDR3 extends over 14 amino acids. In DNA form, the CDR3 reads TGTGCCAGCAGCTTGGAGGCCATGAACTATGGCTACACCTTC. It encodes CASSLEAMNYGYTF.